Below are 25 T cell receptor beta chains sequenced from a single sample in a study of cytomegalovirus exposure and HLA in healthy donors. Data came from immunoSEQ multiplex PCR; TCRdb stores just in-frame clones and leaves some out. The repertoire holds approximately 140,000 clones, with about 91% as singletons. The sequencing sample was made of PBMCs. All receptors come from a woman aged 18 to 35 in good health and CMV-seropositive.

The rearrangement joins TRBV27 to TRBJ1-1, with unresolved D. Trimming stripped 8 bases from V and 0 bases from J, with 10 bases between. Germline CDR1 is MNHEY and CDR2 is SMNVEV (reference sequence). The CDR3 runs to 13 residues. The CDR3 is CASRANLNTEAFF. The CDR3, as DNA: TGTGCCAGCCGCGCCAATTTGAACACTGAAGCTTTCTTT.

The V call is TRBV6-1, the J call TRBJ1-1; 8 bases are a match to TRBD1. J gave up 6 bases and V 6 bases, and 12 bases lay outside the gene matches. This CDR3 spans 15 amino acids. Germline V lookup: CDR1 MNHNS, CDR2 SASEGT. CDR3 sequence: CASSGGQGGISEAFF. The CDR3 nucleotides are TGTGCCAGCAGCGGCGGACAGGGTGGTATATCTGAAGCTTTCTTT.

The CDR3 sequence: CASRSSGTGVYNEQFF. CDR3 DNA: TGTGCCAGCAGATCCTCCGGGACAGGGGTCTACAATGAGCAGTTCTTC. This chain joins TRBV7-3 and TRBJ2-1; 10 bases match TRBD1. Germline lookup yields CDR1 SGHTA and CDR2 FQGTGA. Trimming at V came to 6 bases and at J to 3 bases, leaving 8 bases not matched to a gene. This CDR3 comprises 16 residues.

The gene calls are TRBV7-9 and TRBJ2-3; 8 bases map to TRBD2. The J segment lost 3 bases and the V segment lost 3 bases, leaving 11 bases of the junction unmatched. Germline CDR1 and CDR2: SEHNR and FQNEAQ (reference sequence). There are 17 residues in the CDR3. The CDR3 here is CASSFSLPGLVTDTQYF. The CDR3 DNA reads TGTGCCAGCAGCTTTTCGTTACCGGGACTAGTGACAGATACGCAGTATTTT.

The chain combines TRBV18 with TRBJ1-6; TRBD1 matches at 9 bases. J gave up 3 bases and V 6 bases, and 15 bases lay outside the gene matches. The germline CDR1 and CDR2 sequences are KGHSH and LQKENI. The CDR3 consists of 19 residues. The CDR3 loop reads CASSLNQPGTGSYNSPLHF. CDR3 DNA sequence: TGTGCCAGCTCCCTCAACCAACCCGGGACAGGGAGCTATAATTCACCCCTCCACTTT.

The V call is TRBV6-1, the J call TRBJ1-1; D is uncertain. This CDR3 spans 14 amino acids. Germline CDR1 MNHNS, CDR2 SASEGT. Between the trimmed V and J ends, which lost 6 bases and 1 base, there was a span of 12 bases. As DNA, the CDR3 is TGTGCCAGCAGCGACATTAATAGGAACACTGAAGCTTTCTTT. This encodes CASSDINRNTEAFF.

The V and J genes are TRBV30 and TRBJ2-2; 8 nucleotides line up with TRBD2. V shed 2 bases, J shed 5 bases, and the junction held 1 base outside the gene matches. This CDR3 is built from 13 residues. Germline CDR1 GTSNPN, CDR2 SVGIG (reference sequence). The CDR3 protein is CAWSKRETGELFF. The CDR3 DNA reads TGTGCCTGGAGTAAGCGGGAGACCGGGGAGCTGTTTTTT.

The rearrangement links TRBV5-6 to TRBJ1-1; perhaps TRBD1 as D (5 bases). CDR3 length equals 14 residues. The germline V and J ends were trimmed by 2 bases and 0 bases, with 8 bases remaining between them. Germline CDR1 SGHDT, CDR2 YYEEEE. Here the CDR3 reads CASSLTGVNTEAFF. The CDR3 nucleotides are TGTGCCAGCAGCTTAACAGGTGTGAACACTGAAGCTTTCTTT.

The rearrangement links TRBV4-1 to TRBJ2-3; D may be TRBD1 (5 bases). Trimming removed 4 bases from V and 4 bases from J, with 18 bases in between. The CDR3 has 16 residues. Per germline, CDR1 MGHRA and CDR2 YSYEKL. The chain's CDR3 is CASSLVKAQGSDTQYF. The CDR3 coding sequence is TGCGCCAGCAGCCTGGTTAAAGCGCAGGGTTCAGATACGCAGTATTTT.

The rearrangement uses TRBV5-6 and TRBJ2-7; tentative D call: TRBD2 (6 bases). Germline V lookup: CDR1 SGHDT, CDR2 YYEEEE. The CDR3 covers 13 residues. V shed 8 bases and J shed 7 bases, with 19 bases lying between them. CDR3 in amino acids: CASRRLAGREQYF. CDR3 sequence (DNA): TGTGCCAGTCGTAGACTGGCTGGGAGGGAGCAGTACTTC. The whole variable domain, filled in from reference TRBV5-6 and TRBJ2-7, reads DAGVTQSPTHLIKTRGQQVTLRCSPKSGHDTVSWYQQALGQGPQFIFQYYEEEERQRGNFPDRFSGHQFPNYSSELNVNALLLGDSALYLCASRRLAGREQYFGPGTRLTVT.

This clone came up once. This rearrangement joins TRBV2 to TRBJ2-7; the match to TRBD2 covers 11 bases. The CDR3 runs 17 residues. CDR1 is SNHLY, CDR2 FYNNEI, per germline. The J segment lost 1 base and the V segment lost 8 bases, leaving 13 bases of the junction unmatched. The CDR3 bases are TGTGCCAGCGCCAAAGGGACTAGCGGCGCGAGATCCTACGAGCAGTACTTC. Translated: CASAKGTSGARSYEQYF.

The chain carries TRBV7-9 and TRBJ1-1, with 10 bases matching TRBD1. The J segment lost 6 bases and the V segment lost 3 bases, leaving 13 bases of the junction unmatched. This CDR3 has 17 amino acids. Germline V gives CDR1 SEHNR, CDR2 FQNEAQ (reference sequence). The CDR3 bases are TGTGCCAGCAGCTTGGGGACAGGGGTTTCCGGTCGGGCTGAAGCTTTCTTT. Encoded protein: CASSLGTGVSGRAEAFF.

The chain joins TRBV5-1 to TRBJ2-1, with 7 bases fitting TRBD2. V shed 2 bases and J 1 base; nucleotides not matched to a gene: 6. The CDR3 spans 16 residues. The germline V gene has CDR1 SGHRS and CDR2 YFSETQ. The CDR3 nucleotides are TGCGCCAGCAGCTTAGCCGCTAGCGGATCCTACAATGAGCAGTTCTTC. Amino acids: CASSLAASGSYNEQFF.

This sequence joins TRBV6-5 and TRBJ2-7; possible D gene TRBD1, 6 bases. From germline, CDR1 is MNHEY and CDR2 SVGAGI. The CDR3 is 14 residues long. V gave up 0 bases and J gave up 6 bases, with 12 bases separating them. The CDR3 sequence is CASSYSAGVSEQYF. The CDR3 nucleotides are TGTGCCAGCAGTTACTCGGCAGGGGTAAGCGAGCAGTACTTC.

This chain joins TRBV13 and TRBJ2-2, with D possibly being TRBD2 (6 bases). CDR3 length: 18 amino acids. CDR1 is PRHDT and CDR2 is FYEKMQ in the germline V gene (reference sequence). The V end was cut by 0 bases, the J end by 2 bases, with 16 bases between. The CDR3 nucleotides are TGTGCCAGCAGCTTAGGCCTCTTGAGCGCGGGAAACACCGGGGAGCTGTTTTTT. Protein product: CASSLGLLSAGNTGELFF.

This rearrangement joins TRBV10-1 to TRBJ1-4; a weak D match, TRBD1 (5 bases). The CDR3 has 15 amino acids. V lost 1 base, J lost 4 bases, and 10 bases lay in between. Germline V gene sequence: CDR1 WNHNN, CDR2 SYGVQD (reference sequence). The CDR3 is CASSEWGGGNEKLFF. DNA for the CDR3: TGCGCCAGCAGTGAGTGGGGCGGGGGTAATGAAAAACTGTTTTTT.

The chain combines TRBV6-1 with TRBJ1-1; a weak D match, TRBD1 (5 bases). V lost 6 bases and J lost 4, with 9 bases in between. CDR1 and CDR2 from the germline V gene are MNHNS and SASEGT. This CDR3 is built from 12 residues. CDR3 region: CASRRGLTEAFF. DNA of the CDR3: TGTGCCAGCAGAAGGGGACTCACTGAAGCTTTCTTT.

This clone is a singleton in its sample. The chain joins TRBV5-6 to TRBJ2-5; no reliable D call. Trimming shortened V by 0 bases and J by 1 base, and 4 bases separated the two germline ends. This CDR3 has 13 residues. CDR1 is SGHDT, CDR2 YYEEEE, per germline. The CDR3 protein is CASSLGAQETQYF. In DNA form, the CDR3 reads TGTGCCAGCAGCTTGGGGGCCCAAGAGACCCAGTACTTC.

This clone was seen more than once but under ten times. In DNA form, the CDR3 reads TGTGCCAGCAGCGGCGACCGGGACTTTGCTAACTATGGCTACACCTTC. Amino acids: CASSGDRDFANYGYTF. The V gene is TRBV21-1, the J gene TRBJ1-2. TRBV21-1 is reported as a pseudogene. There are 16 residues in the CDR3.

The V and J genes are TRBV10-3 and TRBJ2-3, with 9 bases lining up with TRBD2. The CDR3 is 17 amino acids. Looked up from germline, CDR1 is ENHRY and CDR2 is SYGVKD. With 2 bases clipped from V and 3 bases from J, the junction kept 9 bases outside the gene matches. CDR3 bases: TGTGCCATCAGTGAGACCCAGACTAGCGGAACAACAGATACGCAGTATTTT. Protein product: CAISETQTSGTTDTQYF.

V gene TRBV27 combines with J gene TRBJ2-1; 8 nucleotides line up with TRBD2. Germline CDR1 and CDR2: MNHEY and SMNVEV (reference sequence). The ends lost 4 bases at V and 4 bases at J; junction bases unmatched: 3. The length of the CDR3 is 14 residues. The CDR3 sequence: CASSSSGGYNEQFF. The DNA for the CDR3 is TGTGCCAGCAGTTCCAGCGGGGGTTACAATGAGCAGTTCTTC.

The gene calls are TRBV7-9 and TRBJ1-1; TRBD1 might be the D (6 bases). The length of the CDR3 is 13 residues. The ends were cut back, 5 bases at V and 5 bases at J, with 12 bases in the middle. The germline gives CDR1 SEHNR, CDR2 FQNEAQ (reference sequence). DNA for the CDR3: TGTGCCAGCAGCCACAGGGAAAGGACTGAAGCTTTCTTT. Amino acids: CASSHRERTEAFF.

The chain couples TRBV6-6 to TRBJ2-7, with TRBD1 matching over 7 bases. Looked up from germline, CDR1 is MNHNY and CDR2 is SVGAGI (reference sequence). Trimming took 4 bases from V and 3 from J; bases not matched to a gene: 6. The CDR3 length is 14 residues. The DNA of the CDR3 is TGTGCCAGCAGTTTCCGACAGGGTTACTACGAGCAGTACTTC. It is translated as CASSFRQGYYEQYF.

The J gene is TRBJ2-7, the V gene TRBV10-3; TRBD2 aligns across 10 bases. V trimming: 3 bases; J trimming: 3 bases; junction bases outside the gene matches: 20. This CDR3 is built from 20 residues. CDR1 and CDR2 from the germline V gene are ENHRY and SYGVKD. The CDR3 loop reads CAISDGTGLAQPGNLYEQYF. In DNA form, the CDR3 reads TGTGCCATCAGTGATGGTACGGGACTAGCGCAGCCGGGCAACCTCTACGAGCAGTACTTC.

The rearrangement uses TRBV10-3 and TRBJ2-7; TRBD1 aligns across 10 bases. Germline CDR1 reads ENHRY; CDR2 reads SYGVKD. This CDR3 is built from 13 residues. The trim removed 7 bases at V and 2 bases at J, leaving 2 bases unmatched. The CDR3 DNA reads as TGTGCCATCATGGGACAGGGGACCTACGAGCAGTACTTC. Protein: CAIMGQGTYEQYF.